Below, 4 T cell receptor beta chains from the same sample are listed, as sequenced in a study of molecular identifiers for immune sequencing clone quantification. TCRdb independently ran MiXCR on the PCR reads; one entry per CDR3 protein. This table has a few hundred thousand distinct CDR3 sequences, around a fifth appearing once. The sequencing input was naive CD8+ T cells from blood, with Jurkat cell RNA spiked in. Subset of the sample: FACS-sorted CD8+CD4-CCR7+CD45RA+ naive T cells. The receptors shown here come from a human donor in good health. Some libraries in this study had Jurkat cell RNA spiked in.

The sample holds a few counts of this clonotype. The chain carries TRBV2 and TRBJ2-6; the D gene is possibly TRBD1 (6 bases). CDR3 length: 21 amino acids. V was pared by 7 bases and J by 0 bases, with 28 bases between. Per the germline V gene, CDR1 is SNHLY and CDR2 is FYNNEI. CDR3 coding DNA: TGTGCCAGCACCAACTTCGGGGAACAGGGCAGGGTGTACTCTGGGGCCAACGTCCTGACTTTC. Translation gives CASTNFGEQGRVYSGANVLTF.

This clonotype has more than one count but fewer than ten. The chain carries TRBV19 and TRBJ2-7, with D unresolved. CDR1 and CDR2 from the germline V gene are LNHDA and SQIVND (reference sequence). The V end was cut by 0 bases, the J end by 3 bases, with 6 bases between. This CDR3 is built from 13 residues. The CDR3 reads CASSIEGDYEQYF. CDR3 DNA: TGTGCCAGTAGTATAGAAGGAGACTACGAGCAGTACTTC.

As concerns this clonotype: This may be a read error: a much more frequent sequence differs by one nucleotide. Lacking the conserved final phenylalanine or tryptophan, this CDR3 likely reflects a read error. This CDR3 reads CASSSGTTLQETQYL. The CDR3 coding sequence is TGTGCCAGCTCAAGCGGGACAACCCTCCAAGAGACCCAGTACCTC. This sequence joins TRBV18 and TRBJ2-5; the D gene is possibly TRBD2 (7 bases). The CDR3 spans 15 residues. V was cut by 5 bases and J by 1 base, with 14 bases left in between. Germline CDR1 reads KGHSH; CDR2 reads LQKENI.

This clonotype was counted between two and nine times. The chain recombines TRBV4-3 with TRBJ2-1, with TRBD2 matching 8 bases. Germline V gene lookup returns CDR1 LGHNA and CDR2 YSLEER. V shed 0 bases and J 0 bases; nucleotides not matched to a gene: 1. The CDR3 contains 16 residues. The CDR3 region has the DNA TGCGCCAGCAGCCAAGACGCGGGGGGCTCCTACAATGAGCAGTTCTTC. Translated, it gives CASSQDAGGSYNEQFF.